This T cell receptor (beta chain) comes out of a study of blood T cell repertoires in COVID-19. Measured with immunoSEQ multiplex PCR; TCRdb has only the in-frame clones, and not every one. The table records approximately 200,000 clones, around 87% of them present only once. V shed 5 bases, J shed 2 bases, and the junction held 6 bases outside the gene matches. CDR1 is SGHNT and CDR2 is YENEEA in the germline V gene. The CDR3 is made up of 16 amino acids. This TCR came from a woman in her thirties with active or convalescent COVID-19. The sequenced material came from peripheral blood. The V and J genes are TRBV11-3 and TRBJ2-3; 11 nucleotides match TRBD2. CDR3 protein: CASSPWTSGSTDTQYF. CDR3 sequence (DNA): TGTGCCAGCAGCCCCTGGACTAGCGGGTCCACAGATACGCAGTATTTT. The whole variable domain, filled in from reference TRBV11-3 and TRBJ2-3, reads EAGVVQSPRYKIIEKKQPVAFWCNPISGHNTLYWYLQNLGQGPELLIRYENEEAVDDSQLPKDRFSAERLKGVDSTLKIQPAELGDSAVYLCASSPWTSGSTDTQYFGPGTRLTVL.